This TCR beta chain was profiled in a study of cytomegalovirus exposure and HLA in healthy donors (dated by TCRdb to about 2017). With regard to the full study: An earlier analysis of roughly 500 of the donors reported roughly 270 Gb of sequence data and some 100 million unique TCR beta sequences from 150 million to 200 million T cells. An early release that covered about 640 HLA-typed donors contained about 300 gigabases of sequencing data and tens of millions of unique TCR sequences. Of the roughly 430 genotyped donors, approximately 80% fell in the genetic ancestry cluster associated with self-reported Caucasian donors. The study was designed to test whether signatures of past pathogen exposure could be identified by cataloging public T cell receptors. The T cell repertoires of about 700 subjects were profiled by immunosequencing and related to cytomegalovirus serostatus. A separate validation cohort of 100 to 150 different subjects was used in addition to the approximately 700-subject first cohort. To predict cytomegalovirus infection status, the study combined high-throughput TCR immunosequencing, statistical association of individual TCRs with disease status, and machine learning. A later analysis re-examined previously published TCR beta repertoires from over 500 donors and added high-resolution HLA genotyping to investigate patterns of TCR occurrence. Rather than drawing on any new phenotypic data, the later analysis identified candidate immune exposures from TCR beta sequences and the way those sequences occurred across donors. In an earlier analysis of a few hundred of the donors, high-throughput TCR beta sequencing was used to judge whether each TCR beta V gene segment behaved as functional or pseudogenic. Alongside the repertoire data, information on donor age, sex, ethnicity and CMV serostatus was compiled. A later genetic analysis took genome-wide SNP genotypes for about 65% of the 666 donors and used that subset as a discovery cohort. All discovery cohort repertoires had been generated using a single sequencing platform. Class I and class II HLA loci were covered by the typing at four-digit resolution. Typing coverage differed by locus: A, B, C, DRB1 and DQB1 were typed in roughly 620-630 donors, DQA1 in about 500, DPA1 in over 600, and DPB1 in 400 to 490. About five DR-DQ haplotypes were treated as single units for association and clustering because of strong linkage in the cohort. Among 300 to 450 genotyped donors of the cohort, an average of about 240,000 unique TCR beta nucleotide sequences were sequenced per donor, roughly a sixth of them non-productive. Paper-wide results and their limitations: A later analysis associated around 16,000 TCR beta sequences with specific HLA alleles at a false discovery rate of 0.05. The only immune exposure information available for the cohort was CMV serostatus. Across donors, most TCR sequences were observed very rarely, whereas some public TCRs were present in many individuals. Compared with the 666-donor mean, donors in an Asian-associated ancestry cluster had fewer N-insertions in productive TCRs, according to a later genetic analysis. The classifier was reported to diagnose cytomegalovirus status with high specificity and sensitivity in both the original and validation cohorts. According to the authors, the approach could potentially be generalized to other disease states and immunological phenotypes. Only TCR beta chains were sequenced in this cohort, and the absence of alpha or paired-chain data limited detectable features. A further reported finding was that TCR beta sequences accurately predicted the HLA-A and HLA-B alleles for most subjects in the first cohort. A cluster of highly shared sequence variants was judged likely to represent a technical artifact of the sequencing pipeline. Strong co-occurrence of HLA alleles, especially DR and DQ, made assigning TCR associations to individual alleles difficult. The earlier analysis of approximately 560 of the donors excluded approximately 17 rarely observed V segments, including chromosome 9 orphons, because counts were too low. Some IMGT-functional V segments, including TRBV6-2 and TRBV6-3, could not be distinguished by the 87-base-pair reads and were therefore excluded. A later analysis found that most CMV-associated TCR beta chains appeared HLA-restricted, with HLA associations seemingly driven largely by CMV exposure. In a later analysis, TCR association rates were found to vary across HLA loci, with the most associated TCRs seen for DRB1 alleles and the fewest for HLA-C alleles. An association between a missense DCLRE1C variant and V-gene and J-gene trimming of TCR beta chains was found in a later genetic analysis and replicated in an independent cohort. An earlier analysis of some 560 of the donors showed that most TCR beta V segments appeared in productive rearrangements either about 87% or about 30% of the time, which broadly matched IMGT annotations. Roughly uniform sequencing depth across donors was assumed in presence/absence analyses, although this assumption may not hold. In a later analysis, HLA-associated TCR beta chains showed more clonal expansion and lower generation probabilities than non-associated chains that were equally common. A total of about 180 TCR beta chains were listed by the study as associated with cytomegalovirus. A few of the identified cytomegalovirus-associated TCR beta chains were confirmed in vitro to be specific for cytomegalovirus antigens. A later analysis reported that several top co-occurrence clusters appeared linked to parvovirus B19, influenza, CMV and Epstein-Barr virus. Because HLA typing was unavailable for some donors at each locus, only the typed subset was used in association tests. Linkage disequilibrium might explain the correlated functional status among segregating V segments, but an unknown experimental factor could not be ruled out.

About this clone: Its binding antigen is unknown. No per-base quality is available; no much larger clone lies one base away.

To prepare the library, the immunoSEQ multiplex PCR assay was applied. The multiplex PCR relied on a mix of 60 forward primers for TCR Vbeta segments and 13 reverse primers for TCR Jbeta segments. The CDR3 region of rearranged TCR beta genes was amplified from genomic DNA with a multiplex PCR assay. The amplified TCR beta libraries were sequenced on the Illumina HiSeq System as 87-base-pair reads. In the original analysis: A later analysis tallied roughly 78 million unique TCR beta chains across the 666 repertoires, and around 12 million of those chains were shared by two or more donors. Raw reads were error-corrected and collapsed into unique sequences by a nearest-neighbor algorithm in which closely related sequences were merged to remove PCR and sequencing errors. CDR3 sequences were aligned to IMGT reference sequences to assign V, D and J gene segments. Each retained sequence needed at least a six-nucleotide match to both a V gene segment and a J gene segment. Rearrangements were called productive when the CDR3 lacked stop codons and stayed in frame with V and J; all others were non-productive. CDR3 was defined by IMGT convention, running from the second conserved V-encoded cysteine to the conserved J-encoded phenylalanine. The earlier analysis of about 590 of the donors excluded sequences that lacked an unambiguous match to a single V gene segment. An earlier analysis of 500 to 700 of the donors classified V segments as functional when productive rearrangements were above 56.7% and as segregating when the standard deviation between donors was above 5%. A statistical classification framework was developed to diagnose cytomegalovirus status using the catalog of TCR beta chain sequences. V and J gene assignment, in a later analysis, came from comparing TCR nucleotide sequences with IMGT/GENE-DB human TR gene sequences. The TCRdist pipeline was used in a later analysis to assign CDR3 sequences and most-parsimonious VDJ recombination scenarios. A later analysis defined each TCR beta chain by its CDR3 amino acid sequence plus V-gene family, and excluded reads lacking a unique V-gene family. To address suspected cross-contamination and a sequencing artifact, a later analysis removed several hundred highly shared, low-generation-probability nucleotide sequences. For each public chain, a later analysis derived a clonal expansion index from normalized ranks of inferred template counts within each repertoire. In a later analysis, generation probabilities were computed using a VDJ recombination model fitted to out-of-frame rearrangements, and the results were checked against IGoR. In a later analysis, hypergeometric tests were used to score TCR-TCR, TCR-HLA and TCR-CMV co-occurrence, with a repertoire-size bias correction applied to TCR pairs. A later analysis estimated false discovery rates by permuting HLA or CMV assignments 20 times. In a later analysis, co-occurring TCRs were grouped using DBSCAN, and TCRdist sequence similarity was added for clustering within HLA-allele-positive subsets. For co-occurrence clustering, repertoires with fewer than 30,000 or more than 120,000 public chains were excluded, along with about five repertoires with anomalous nucleotide sharing. Entries here come from immuneACCESS through TCRdb and include only in-frame sequences with V and J called. Some clones fail to appear in such tables; in the studies checked, an unresolved V gene covers under half of the shortfall, and the cause of the remainder is unknown. Clonal size and the V and J genes are those of that table, whereas D and trimming came from the DNA. The sample records some 110,000 clones, roughly four fifths of which are singletons. Of the sample, roughly a sixth falls within the top ten clones.

The cohort consisted of approximately 690 healthy bone marrow donors. Cohort members were all nominally healthy when sampled, although unrecorded immune exposures were likely present. The donor tested CMV seropositive and was one of the 289 seropositive cohort members. Every donor gave a peripheral blood sample, and the peripheral blood mononuclear cells from that sample were used for TCR beta sequencing. The Qiagen DNeasy Blood Extraction Kit was used to extract genomic DNA from the blood cell samples. Trimmed from V: 9 bases; trimmed from J: 5 bases; junction bases lacking a gene match: 13. CDR1 and CDR2 (LNHDA, SQIVND) derive from the germline V gene (reference sequence). Including cysteine and phenylalanine, the CDR3 has 15 amino acids. Here the CDR3 DNA is all that survives: 45 bases in frame from base 1.

The chain couples TRBV19 to TRBJ2-3; TRBD1 aligns with 8 central bases. Sequencing was carried out using PBMCs. The TCR was taken from a man aged 50 or older in good health and CMV-seropositive. In nucleotides, the sequence is TGTGCCAGCCTTCAGGGGGCCCCCAGGGTAGATACGCAGTATTTT. Translation gives CASLQGAPRVDTQYF.